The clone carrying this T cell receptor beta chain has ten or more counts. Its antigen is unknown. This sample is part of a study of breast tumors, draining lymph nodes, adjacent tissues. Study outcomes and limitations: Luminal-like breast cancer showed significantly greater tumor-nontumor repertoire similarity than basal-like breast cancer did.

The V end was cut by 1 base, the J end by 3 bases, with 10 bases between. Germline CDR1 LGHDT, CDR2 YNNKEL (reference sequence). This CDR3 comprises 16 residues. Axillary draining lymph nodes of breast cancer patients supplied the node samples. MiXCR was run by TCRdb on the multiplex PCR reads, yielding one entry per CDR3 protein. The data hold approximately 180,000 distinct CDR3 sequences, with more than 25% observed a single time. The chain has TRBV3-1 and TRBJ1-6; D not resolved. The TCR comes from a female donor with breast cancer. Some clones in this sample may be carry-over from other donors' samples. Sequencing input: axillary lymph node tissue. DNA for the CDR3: TGTGCCAGCAGCCAAGTTTCCCAGCTCTATAATTCACCCCTCCACTTT. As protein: CASSQVSQLYNSPLHF. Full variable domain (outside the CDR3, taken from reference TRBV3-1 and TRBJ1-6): DTAVSQTPKYLVTQMGNDKSIKCEQNLGHDTMYWYKQDSKKFLKIMFSYNNKELIINETVPNRFSPKSPDKAHLNLHINSLELGDSAVYFCASSQVSQLYNSPLHFGNGTRLTVT.